This entry lists 8 T cell receptor beta chains sequenced from one sample in a study of blood T cell repertoires in COVID-19. The data were produced by immunoSEQ multiplex PCR, yet TCRdb's version contains in-frame clones alone and is incomplete. The sample includes 200,000 to 250,000 clones, 88% of them seen just once. Sequencing was performed on PBMCs or T cells enriched from blood (not recorded which). Receptors were obtained from a woman in her twenties or thirties who had been exposed to COVID-19.

The CDR3 nucleotides read TGTGCCAGCAGTCCCGGGACAGGTAACCAAGAGACCCAGTACTTC. It specifies CASSPGTGNQETQYF. The chain has TRBV2 and TRBJ2-5; TRBD1 matches at 8 bases. Germline assignment: CDR1 SNHLY and CDR2 FYNNEI. The length of the CDR3 is 15 residues. V was clipped by 5 bases and J by 0 bases; unmatched bases: 5.

V and J are TRBV6-5 and TRBJ2-1; 7 positions match TRBD1. CDR3 size: 14 residues. CDR1 and CDR2 from the germline V gene are MNHEY and SVGAGI. V shed 6 bases and J 5 bases; nucleotides not matched to a gene: 7. The CDR3 is CASSVRDSNNEQFF. The CDR3 bases are TGTGCCAGCAGCGTCCGGGACAGTAACAATGAGCAGTTCTTC.

The chain is built from TRBV11-3 and TRBJ2-2; no firm D call. Germline-derived CDR1 and CDR2 are SGHNT and YENEEA. Trimming cost V 0 bases and J 5 bases, with 19 bases left between them. The CDR3 contains 18 residues. In nucleotides, the CDR3 is TGTGCCAGCAGCTTAGATCTGAGGATCGGCCCAAAGACCGGGGAGCTGTTTTTT. Encoded protein: CASSLDLRIGPKTGELFF.

This sequence joins TRBV21-1 and TRBJ2-3; the table's D call TRBD2 went unverified against the DNA. TRBV21-1 is assigned pseudogene status. The CDR3 totals 17 residues. CDR3 in DNA: TGTGCCAGCAGAACCGGGTATTTCCCCGCCTCCCCAGATACGCAGTATTTT. Translated: CASRTGYFPASPDTQYF.

The rearrangement joins TRBV6-1 to TRBJ2-3; D perhaps matches TRBD2 (5 bases). This CDR3 comprises 16 residues. Germline CDR1 and CDR2: MNHNS and SASEGT. Trimming removed 2 bases from V and 0 bases from J, with 12 bases in between. In DNA form, the CDR3 reads TGTGCCAGCAGTGAATCCGCCGGACTTAGCACAGATACGCAGTATTTT. Its protein is CASSESAGLSTDTQYF.

CDR3 sequence: CASSIPQGSTDTQYF. The CDR3 DNA follows: TGCGCCAGCAGCATCCCACAGGGGAGCACAGATACGCAGTATTTT. The V gene is TRBV5-1, the J gene TRBJ2-3, with 7 bases identical to TRBD1. This CDR3 spans 15 amino acids. V shed 4 bases, J shed 0 bases, and the junction held 5 bases outside the gene matches. Germline V gives CDR1 SGHRS, CDR2 YFSETQ.

V gene TRBV30 combines with J gene TRBJ1-4; TRBD1 matches at 9 bases. The V segment lost 7 bases and the J segment 7 bases; nucleotides outside the gene matches: 4. The germline V gene encodes CDR1 GTSNPN and CDR2 SVGIG (reference sequence). There are 12 residues in the CDR3. CDR3 amino acids: CASDRGREKLFF. CDR3 coding DNA: TGTGCCTCGGACAGGGGCCGTGAAAAACTGTTTTTT.

CDR3 DNA sequence: TGTGCCAGTAGTATTGGTAGACTGTCAGGAAACACCATATATTTT. This sequence encodes CASSIGRLSGNTIYF. The genes are TRBV19 and TRBJ1-3, with D unclear. CDR1 is LNHDA, CDR2 SQIVND, per germline (reference sequence). V was pared by 3 bases and J by 4 bases, with 13 bases between. This CDR3 has 15 residues.